These 19 T cell receptor beta chains share one sample of origin, sequenced in a study of chemoradiotherapy in HPV16-positive cancers. Libraries were prepared by immunoSEQ multiplex PCR; TCRdb keeps only in-frame clonotypes and omits some of them. Of fewer than 11,000 clones listed, 80% were seen once; the top ten hold around an eighth. This sample comprised tumor tissue, obtained from a patient who underwent chemoradiotherapy. These receptors were collected from a human donor with HPV-associated anogenital cancer.

The chain is built from TRBV28 and TRBJ1-3, with a possible D match to TRBD1 (5 bases). Germline CDR1 and CDR2: MDHEN and SYDVKM. The germline V and J ends were trimmed by 8 bases and 8 bases, with 22 bases remaining between them. This CDR3 has 15 amino acids. The CDR3 loop reads CASGADSEGTDTIYF. The CDR3 DNA reads TGTGCCAGCGGAGCCGACTCCGAAGGGACGGACACCATATATTTT.

CDR3 coding DNA: TGTGCCAGCCTAACAGGGCCTGGCGCTGAAGCTTTCTTT. Translation: CASLTGPGAEAFF. The chain links TRBV28 to TRBJ1-1, with D perhaps TRBD1 (6 bases). Germline values: CDR1 MDHEN, CDR2 SYDVKM. The CDR3 length is 13 residues. The germline V and J ends were trimmed by 8 bases and 6 bases, with 16 bases remaining between them.

The gene calls are TRBV11-3 and TRBJ2-1; D is undetermined. The CDR3 contains 12 residues. The V and J ends lost 5 bases and 3 bases respectively, with 5 bases between them. Germline-derived CDR1 and CDR2 are SGHNT and YENEEA. The CDR3 loop reads CASSPGYNEQFF. The CDR3 DNA is TGTGCCAGCAGCCCAGGCTACAATGAGCAGTTCTTC.

DNA of the CDR3: TGTGCCAGCAGCGTAGACGGAAACTATGGCTACACCTTC. This translates into CASSVDGNYGYTF. The chain carries TRBV9 and TRBJ1-2; D remains unclear. V lost 0 bases, J lost 2 bases, and 5 bases lay in between. Germline CDR1 and CDR2: SGDLS and YYNGEE. The CDR3 spans 13 residues.

V gene TRBV5-1 combines with J gene TRBJ1-2, with D possibly matching TRBD1 (6 bases). Looked up from germline, CDR1 is SGHRS and CDR2 is YFSETQ. The CDR3 sequence is 15 residues long. V lost 0 bases, J lost 2 bases, and 11 bases lay in between. The CDR3 DNA sequence: TGCGCCAGCAGCTTGGCCGCAGGGACAAACTATGGCTACACCTTC. Protein sequence: CASSLAAGTNYGYTF.

The chain combines TRBV28 with TRBJ1-4, with D unresolved. V shed 5 bases and J shed 4 bases, with 8 bases lying between them. The CDR3 is made up of 13 amino acids. CDR1 and CDR2 (germline): MDHEN, SYDVKM. The CDR3 protein is CASSPRVNEKLFF. In DNA form, the CDR3 reads TGTGCCAGCAGTCCCCGCGTTAATGAAAAACTGTTTTTT.

V usage is TRBV5-1 and J usage is TRBJ1-3, with a weak D call TRBD1 (6 bases). Looked up from germline, CDR1 is SGHRS and CDR2 is YFSETQ. The V end was cut by 4 bases, the J end by 2 bases, with 10 bases between. The CDR3 is 14 amino acids. CDR3 DNA sequence: TGCGCCAGCAGCAAGGGGGTAGCTGGAAACACCATATATTTT. The encoded protein is CASSKGVAGNTIYF. Based on the CDR3 plus reference TRBV5-1 and TRBJ1-3, the full variable domain is KAGVTQTPRYLIKTRGQQVTLSCSPISGHRSVSWYQQTPGQGLQFLFEYFSETQRNKGNFPGRFSGRQFSNSRSEMNVSTLELGDSALYLCASSKGVAGNTIYFGEGSWLTVV.

A word on this clone: This specimen includes other DNA sequences encoding the same CDR3. The rearrangement links TRBV4-1 to TRBJ2-3; 15 positions agree with TRBD2. The CDR3 runs 16 residues. Germline V gene sequence: CDR1 MGHRA, CDR2 YSYEKL. J lost 5 bases, V lost 5 bases, and 5 bases had no gene match. This chain's CDR3 is CASSRTSGGAEDTQYF. As DNA, the CDR3 is TGCGCCAGCAGCAGGACTAGCGGGGGGGCAGAAGATACGCAGTATTTT.

The CDR3 loop is CASSSARDKETQYF. CDR3 bases: TGTGCCAGCAGCTCGGCCCGGGACAAAGAGACCCAGTACTTC. The V call is TRBV5-4, the J call TRBJ2-5; TRBD1 is a possible D gene (6 bases). Trimming took off 3 bases at V and 3 bases at J, with 12 bases between the two ends. The CDR3 spans 14 residues. Per germline, CDR1 SGHNT and CDR2 YYREEE (reference sequence).

V is TRBV14 and J is TRBJ2-5, with D hard to call. The CDR3 is 16 amino acids. CDR1 and CDR2 (germline): SGHDN, FVKESK. The germline V and J ends were trimmed by 4 bases and 5 bases, with 20 bases remaining between them. CDR3 DNA: TGTGCCAGCAGCCGAAAAGGGATGGGGTTGTGGGAGACCCAGTACTTC. Translating it yields CASSRKGMGLWETQYF.

The V call is TRBV28, the J call TRBJ1-2; D is perhaps TRBD1 (5 bases). The V and J ends lost 6 bases and 7 bases respectively, with 18 bases between them. Germline V gene data show CDR1 as MDHEN and CDR2 as SYDVKM. The CDR3 consists of 14 residues. CDR3 DNA: TGTGCCAGCAGCCCCACGGGGGAGTTGGGTGGCTACACCTTC. It is translated as CASSPTGELGGYTF.

The genes are TRBV6-5 and TRBJ1-1; D is unclear. This CDR3 is built from 13 residues. Trimming pared 0 bases from V and 1 base from J, leaving 3 bases between. The V gene's germline CDR1 is MNHEY and CDR2 SVGAGI. CDR3 sequence reads: CASSYSRNTEAFF. The CDR3 DNA reads as TGTGCCAGCAGTTACTCGAGGAACACTGAAGCTTTCTTT.

The V and J genes are TRBV7-9 and TRBJ1-4, with D uncertain. CDR3 length: 11 residues. Germline V CDR1 and CDR2: SEHNR, FQNEAQ (reference sequence). V lost 1 base and J 13 bases, leaving 7 bases between the germline ends. CDR3 protein: CASSLGAALFF. The CDR3 region has the DNA TGTGCCAGCAGCTTAGGCGCTGCACTGTTTTTT.

The chain couples TRBV28 to TRBJ1-6; D is undetermined. The V gene's germline CDR1 is MDHEN and CDR2 SYDVKM. The V and J ends lost 3 bases and 7 bases respectively, with 4 bases between them. The CDR3 has 12 residues. DNA for the CDR3: TGTGCCAGCAGTTTCGGGAATTCACCCCTCCACTTT. Protein product: CASSFGNSPLHF.

The DNA of the CDR3 is TGCGCCAGCAGCTTGGTAGCCCCGCTCGCCCTATCTGGGGCCAACGTCCTGACTTTC. It yields the protein CASSLVAPLALSGANVLTF. This chain joins TRBV5-1 and TRBJ2-6, with no clear D. There are 19 residues in the CDR3. V was cut by 0 bases and J by 1 base, with 17 bases left in between. The V gene's germline CDR1 is SGHRS and CDR2 YFSETQ.

The chain combines TRBV15 with TRBJ1-2; possible D gene TRBD1, 6 bases. The V end lost 0 bases, the J end lost 3 bases, and 8 bases lay between the germline ends. CDR1 and CDR2 from the germline V gene are LNHNV and YYDKDF (reference sequence). This CDR3 is built from 14 residues. The CDR3 DNA follows: TGTGCCACCAGCAGAGATAGACAGGACTATGGCTACACCTTC. Translation gives CATSRDRQDYGYTF.

V usage is TRBV27 and J usage is TRBJ1-1; D is undetermined. The CDR3 is 16 residues long. CDR1 and CDR2 from the germline V gene are MNHEY and SMNVEV (reference sequence). The V end was cut by 4 bases, the J end by 2 bases, with 17 bases between. The CDR3 spells CASSSLSEQPNTEAFF. The CDR3 DNA follows: TGTGCCAGCAGTTCCCTTAGTGAACAGCCTAACACTGAAGCTTTCTTT.

The V and J genes are TRBV21-1 and TRBJ1-1; the D segment call TRBD1 is taken from the table without a DNA check. TRBV21-1 is designated a pseudogene. This CDR3 spans 14 amino acids. Here the CDR3 reads CASSGTGLHTEAFF. The DNA of the CDR3 is TGTGCCAGCAGCGGGACAGGGCTTCACACTGAAGCTTTCTTT.

This sequence joins TRBV5-1 and TRBJ1-2; 7 bases match TRBD1. The CDR3 length is 16 residues. V gave up 2 bases and J gave up 4 bases; unmatched junction bases: 11. The germline gives CDR1 SGHRS, CDR2 YFSETQ. The DNA for the CDR3 is TGCGCCAGCAGCTTTTCGTCCGGGACAGATTCCTATGGCTACACCTTC. It yields the protein CASSFSSGTDSYGYTF. Using reference TRBV5-1 and TRBJ1-2 for the parts outside the CDR3, the full variable domain is KAGVTQTPRYLIKTRGQQVTLSCSPISGHRSVSWYQQTPGQGLQFLFEYFSETQRNKGNFPGRFSGRQFSNSRSEMNVSTLELGDSALYLCASSFSSGTDSYGYTFGSGTRLTVV.